Following are 4 T cell receptor beta chains from one sample sequenced in a study of PD-L1 blockade in urothelial cancer (dated by TCRdb to the late 2010s). Library preparation employed the immunoSEQ multiplex PCR assay. This immuneACCESS table, as held by TCRdb, lists in-frame sequences with V and J called but not all clones. Of the missing ones, under half trace to an unresolved V gene in checked studies; the others have no known cause. This sample lists tens of thousands of clones; 70% to 90% were detected once. The top ten hold around 8% of the sample. The source was PBMCs, collected around atezolizumab (anti-PD-L1) treatment. The receptor source for this set is a man in his 60s with urothelial cancer.

This chain connects TRBV6-4 to TRBJ1-1; D unclear. The CDR3 spans 13 residues. Trimming removed 4 bases from V and 2 bases from J, with 8 bases in between. Germline loops: CDR1 MRHNA, CDR2 SNTAGT. The CDR3 region has the DNA TGTGCCAGCAGTGCAGAATTTAACACTGAAGCTTTCTTT. Protein: CASSAEFNTEAFF.

This chain connects TRBV18 to TRBJ1-1; TRBD1 might be the D (6 bases). Trimming left V 3 bases short and J 1 base short, with 15 bases between. The CDR3 has 16 residues. The germline gives CDR1 KGHSH, CDR2 LQKENI. CDR3 residues: CASSPPAATGNTEAFF. CDR3 bases: TGTGCCAGCTCACCGCCTGCCGCGACAGGGAACACTGAAGCTTTCTTT.

The gene calls are TRBV19 and TRBJ1-2, with D possibly being TRBD1 (5 bases). Germline V gene data show CDR1 as LNHDA and CDR2 as SQIVND (reference sequence). Trimming removed 2 bases at V and 4 bases at J, with 17 bases between. This CDR3 has 16 residues. CDR3 nucleotides: TGTGCCAGTAGTATATCCCATCAGACAGTCTTCTATGGCTACACCTTC. As protein: CASSISHQTVFYGYTF.

This chain links TRBV19 with TRBJ1-1; D gene uncertain. The CDR3 contains 12 residues. V lost 7 bases and J lost 3, with 9 bases in between. Per germline, CDR1 LNHDA and CDR2 SQIVND (reference sequence). The CDR3 protein is CASKVRDTEAFF. The CDR3 coding sequence is TGTGCCAGTAAAGTCCGCGACACTGAAGCTTTCTTT.